These T cell receptor beta chains were read from a single sample in a study of shared clonotypes between healthy human individuals. Profiled with immunoSEQ multiplex PCR; TCRdb holds only in-frame clones, not every one. In the table there are hundreds of thousands of clones, less than 96% of which are singletons. The sequencing input was naive CD4+ T cells sorted from blood. The receptors shown here come from a woman aged 30 to 39 in good health. Each CDR3 is given without its conserved first and last residue. Fields, in order: J gene, V gene, CDR3 protein.

j_call: TRBJ1-1
v_call: TRBV14
cdr3_aa: ASSQARGNEAF

j_call: TRBJ2-5
v_call: TRBV11-1
cdr3_aa: ASSLGVVQETQY

j_call: TRBJ1-1
v_call: TRBV29-1
cdr3_aa: SVDRGYMNTEAF

j_call: TRBJ2-5
v_call: TRBV10-1
cdr3_aa: AILSGQHQETQY

j_call: TRBJ2-7
v_call: TRBV5-1
cdr3_aa: ASRDTRGEQY

j_call: .
v_call: TRBV19
cdr3_aa: ASSKLAGGTYEQY

j_call: TRBJ1-5
v_call: TRBV19
cdr3_aa: ASNQGEGALSNQPQH

j_call: TRBJ2-7
v_call: TRBV5-1
cdr3_aa: ASSLQGRAPYEQY

j_call: TRBJ2-6
v_call: TRBV5-1
cdr3_aa: ASRGGDRGSSGANVLT

j_call: TRBJ2-7
v_call: TRBV27
cdr3_aa: ASSIYHRDRGLYEQY

j_call: TRBJ2-5
v_call: TRBV27
cdr3_aa: ASSGLGGFQY

j_call: TRBJ2-3
v_call: TRBV27
cdr3_aa: ASSLASSGRAWDTQY

j_call: TRBJ2-7
v_call: TRBV5-4
cdr3_aa: ASSFSGETYEQY

j_call: TRBJ1-5
v_call: TRBV5-5
cdr3_aa: ASSLFVESNQPQH

j_call: TRBJ1-2
v_call: TRBV7-9
cdr3_aa: ASSTPADGNYGYT

j_call: TRBJ2-3
v_call: TRBV18
cdr3_aa: ASSPGGGHTQY

j_call: TRBJ1-2
v_call: TRBV19
cdr3_aa: ASSPEGQAIYGYT

j_call: TRBJ2-3
v_call: TRBV5-1
cdr3_aa: ASSSLTSGRGTDTQY

j_call: TRBJ2-7
v_call: TRBV6-5
cdr3_aa: ASSYNRDYYEQY

j_call: TRBJ2-7
v_call: TRBV2
cdr3_aa: ASSGTGWGSYEQY

j_call: TRBJ1-6
v_call: TRBV28
cdr3_aa: ASSFGQH

j_call: TRBJ2-2
v_call: TRBV6-7
cdr3_aa: ASSQTSGRYTGELF

j_call: TRBJ2-5
v_call: TRBV7-6
cdr3_aa: ASSLGPSEKETQY

j_call: TRBJ2-1
v_call: TRBV2
cdr3_aa: ASSFQGQGSIHEQF

j_call: TRBJ1-4
v_call: TRBV28
cdr3_aa: ASSKTWGEKLF

j_call: TRBJ2-3
v_call: TRBV6-1
cdr3_aa: ASSERGTPGTDTQY

j_call: TRBJ2-1
v_call: TRBV30
cdr3_aa: ASTSGQSSYNEQF

j_call: TRBJ1-1
v_call: TRBV18
cdr3_aa: ASSPGQNTEAF

j_call: TRBJ2-2
v_call: TRBV28
cdr3_aa: ASRRQSTGELF

j_call: TRBJ2-7
v_call: TRBV9
cdr3_aa: ASSPTGRNPSDLYEQY